This T cell receptor beta chain originates from a study of OX40 agonist ivuxolimab in advanced cancers. As for the study in general: The drug used for patients, ivuxolimab, was an agonistic anti-OX40 (CD134) antibody. Under the entry rules, prior anti-PD-1, anti-PD-L1 or anti-CTLA-4 therapy was allowed, and about 40% had some.

The data were produced by immunoSEQ multiplex PCR, yet TCRdb's version contains in-frame clones alone and is incomplete. The repertoire holds 50,000 to 65,000 clones, approximately 89% seen once, with less than 1.1% in the top ten. This clone was seen a handful of times. Its antigen is not identified. Blood got drawn at baseline, again on cycle 4 day 1, and then on cycle 7 day 1. General observations from the study: It was not determined which antigens were specifically recognized by the peripheral T cells that had undergone clonal expansion.

Here the sequenced sample was CD4+ or CD8+ T cells sorted from blood, taken in a trial of the OX40 agonist ivuxolimab. The TCR comes from an adult with an advanced solid tumor such as melanoma, head and neck, liver or kidney cancer.

In nucleotides, the CDR3 is TGTGCCAGCAGTGATGGATTGGGACGGAACTATGGCTACACCTTC. Its translation: CASSDGLGRNYGYTF. This chain uses TRBV6-1 with TRBJ1-2, with D possibly matching TRBD1 (5 bases). The CDR3 runs 15 residues. In germline, CDR1 is MNHNS, CDR2 SASEGT. Trimming took off 3 bases at V and 2 bases at J, with 13 bases between the two ends.